The entry below describes one TCR beta chain. Germline V gene lookup returns CDR1 SGHNT and CDR2 YYREEE (reference sequence). V was pared by 5 bases and J by 0 bases, with 8 bases between. This CDR3 region has 13 residues. In the original analysis: For nucleated cells, counts were estimated from reference gene primer amplification. Clones were read by immunoSEQ multiplex PCR, and TCRdb kept only the in-frame ones, dropping some. The V and J calls and clone size are taken from that table; D and trimming were inferred from the DNA. The data contain tens of thousands of clones, roughly 89% of them seen just once; the ten biggest clones take up about 4.9%. This entry is derived from a study of blood T cell repertoires in COVID-19. Study-level information: The United States, Italy and Spain provided the acute and convalescent COVID-19 samples. The cDNA or gDNA used as material had been derived from T cells, B-cell-depleted T cells, or PBMCs.

The source material was peripheral blood. This receptor was taken from a man aged 55-75 years with COVID-19, enrolled during active disease. The V gene is TRBV5-4, the J gene TRBJ1-1; D not resolved. CDR3 DNA: TGTGCCAGCAGTCATACAGTGAACACTGAAGCTTTCTTT. As protein: CASSHTVNTEAFF. Full variable domain (missing parts from reference TRBV5-4 and TRBJ1-1): ETGVTQSPTHLIKTRGQQVTLRCSSQSGHNTVSWYQQALGQGPQFIFQYYREEENGRGNFPPRFSGLQFPNYSSELNVNALELDDSALYLCASSHTVNTEAFFGQGTRLTVV.